This T cell receptor beta chain comes out of a study of cytomegalovirus exposure and HLA in healthy donors. Overall study findings and caveats: V segments that were indistinguishable, TRBV6-2 and TRBV6-3 among them, were omitted from analysis. The likely explanation for a cluster of highly shared sequence variants was sequencing artifact. Most TCRs appeared rarely, but some public TCRs recurred in many donors. Trimming of TCR beta V- and J-genes showed a link, identified in a later analysis, to a missense DCLRE1C variant.

Of note for this clone: Its antigen remains unidentified.

Use of 60 Vbeta and 13 Jbeta primers characterized the PCR. Using immunoSEQ multiplex PCR, the repertoire was profiled, and TCRdb retains in-frame clones only, with some absent. This table holds about 200,000 clones, 75% to 85% found once. V lost 2 bases to trimming and J lost 12 bases, with 26 bases between them. The CDR3 extends over 18 amino acids. Germline CDR1 is MNHEY and CDR2 is SMNVEV (reference sequence). The clonotype was recovered from a woman aged 45-60 years in good health and CMV-seronegative. This chain joins TRBV27 and TRBJ1-6, with D maybe TRBD1 (6 bases). Input material: PBMCs. CDR3 amino acids: CASSLVSPKQGGRLPLHF. Here the CDR3 DNA reads TGTGCCAGCAGTTTAGTCTCCCCCAAACAGGGTGGGCGGCTACCCCTCCACTTT.